Below, 2 T cell receptor beta chains from the same sample are listed, as sequenced in a study of blood T cell repertoires in COVID-19. Repertoires were generated with immunoSEQ multiplex PCR, while TCRdb's copy carries only in-frame clones and drops some. The sample lists about 170,000 clones, around nine tenths occurring once. Sequencing was done on a sample of peripheral blood. Receptors originate from a woman older than 75 with COVID-19, enrolled during active disease.

The chain combines TRBV12-3 or TRBV12-4 with TRBJ1-1; TRBD1 might be the D (5 bases). Trimming cost V 5 bases and J 7 bases, with 14 bases left between them. The CDR3 spans 13 residues. CDR3 sequence reads: CASSQDRFSEAFF. DNA for the CDR3: TGTGCCAGCAGTCAAGACAGATTCAGTGAAGCTTTCTTT.

In regard to this clone: Other DNA sequences in this sample translate to the same CDR3. The chain couples TRBV5-1 to TRBJ1-5; D not resolved. Looked up from germline, CDR1 is SGHRS and CDR2 is YFSETQ. V shed 0 bases and J shed 0 bases, with 7 bases lying between them. The CDR3 loop spans 15 amino acids. The CDR3 nucleotides are TGCGCCAGCAGCTTGGGTCCGGGTAGCAATCAGCCCCAGCATTTT. Translation: CASSLGPGSNQPQHF.